This T cell receptor (beta chain) emerged from a study of blood T cell repertoires in COVID-19. The CDR3 is 11 residues long. Per germline, CDR1 DFQATT and CDR2 SNEGSKA (reference sequence). Between the trimmed V and J ends, which lost 3 bases and 5 bases, there was a span of 8 bases. Only in-frame clones appear in the TCRdb table, and some are missing; sequencing was by immunoSEQ multiplex PCR. This repertoire shows roughly 230,000 clones, around 90% found once; its top ten account for 0.65% to 0.8%. The sequenced sample consisted of peripheral blood. This chain uses TRBV20-1 with TRBJ2-7, with D unclear. The sequence came from a human donor in a cohort sampled during active COVID-19. The CDR3 region is CSARVWHEQYF. CDR3 bases: TGCAGTGCTAGGGTTTGGCACGAGCAGTACTTC.